The 2 T cell receptor beta chains reported below all come from one sample, sequenced in a study of tumor and adjacent non-tumor tissue in lung cancer. No cell sorting was done before RNA was extracted from the tissue. More than 3 cm separated this lung sample from the edge of the tumor. Three rounds of nested PCR, following a modified ARM-PCR protocol, produced the TCRbeta library. MiXCR, run by TCRdb on the multiplex PCR reads, gives a single entry per CDR3 protein. The repertoire holds roughly 120,000 distinct CDR3 sequences, with under 65% as singletons. The material sequenced was distant non-tumor lung tissue. These receptor sequences come from a man in his fifties or sixties with non-small cell lung cancer.

A few counts support this clonotype. The V gene is TRBV5-8, the J gene TRBJ2-3; perhaps TRBD1 as D (6 bases). There are 14 residues in the CDR3. Trimming pared 4 bases from V and 9 bases from J, leaving 18 bases between. The germline CDR1 and CDR2 sequences are SGHTS and YDEGEE. The CDR3: CASSPLNTRGTQYF. DNA of the CDR3: TGTGCCAGCAGCCCACTCAATACAAGGGGGACGCAGTATTTT.

Comment on this clonotype: A much larger clone differs from this one at a single base, so this may be a read error. The J gene is TRBJ2-3, the V gene TRBV12-3 or TRBV12-4; 11 bases agree with TRBD2. Losses at the gene ends were 7 bases for V and 3 bases for J; bases not matched to a gene: 9. The CDR3 loop spans 16 amino acids. The CDR3 is CASNTAGTSGTDTQYF. The CDR3 nucleotides read TGTGCCAGCAATACAGCCGGGACTAGCGGTACAGATACGCAGTATTTT.